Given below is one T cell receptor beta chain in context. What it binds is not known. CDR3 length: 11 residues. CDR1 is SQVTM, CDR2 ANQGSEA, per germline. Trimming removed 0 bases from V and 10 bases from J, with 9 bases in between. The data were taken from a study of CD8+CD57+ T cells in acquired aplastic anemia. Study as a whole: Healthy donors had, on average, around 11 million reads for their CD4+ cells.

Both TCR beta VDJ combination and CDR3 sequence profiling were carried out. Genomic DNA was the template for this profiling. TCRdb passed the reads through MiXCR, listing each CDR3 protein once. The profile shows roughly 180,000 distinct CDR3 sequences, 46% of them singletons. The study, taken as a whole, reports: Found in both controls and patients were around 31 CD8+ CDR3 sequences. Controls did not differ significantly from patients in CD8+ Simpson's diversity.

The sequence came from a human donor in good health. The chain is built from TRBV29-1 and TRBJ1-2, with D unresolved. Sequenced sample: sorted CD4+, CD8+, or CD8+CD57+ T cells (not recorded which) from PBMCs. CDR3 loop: CSVEEGTDYTF. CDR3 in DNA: TGCAGCGTTGAAGAGGGAACGGACTACACCTTC.